This TCR beta chain was recorded in a study of blood T cells in healthy people across ages. Then a second PCR, running about 6 to 12 cycles, was carried out with a sample-barcoded 5' primer and a J-beta primer mix. TCRdb called the 5' RACE reads again in MiXCR, with one record for every CDR3 protein. Of 890,000 or so distinct CDR3 sequences in the sample, 62% were seen once. Healthy individuals of Caucasian origin from Russia, aged 6 to 90, served as donors. This CDR3 comprises 13 residues. Germline loops: CDR1 SNHLY, CDR2 FYNNEI. V usage is TRBV2 and J usage is TRBJ2-4; D is unresolved. The J call is in doubt because the DNA end fits TRBJ2-5 better. This receptor was obtained from a man aged 25 to 40 in good health. The specimen was blood. CDR3 DNA: TGTGCCAGCAGAGTTGACACGAAAGAGACCCAGTACTTC. Encoded protein: CASRVDTKETQYF.